A selection of T cell receptor beta chains follows, all from one sample in a study of T cell responses to AZD1222 COVID-19 vaccine. Clones were sequenced by immunoSEQ multiplex PCR, and TCRdb holds only the in-frame ones, with some missing. The top ten hold 5% to 5.5% of the sample, which has approximately 150,000 clones, roughly 92% seen once. Sequencing was performed on peripheral blood, taken on day 0 of AZD1222 vaccination. Receptor source: an adult in good health. The CDR3 runs from the conserved cysteine through the conserved F or W. A D gene is named only where the DNA matches it firmly. Rows may omit the clone size; those that give it use once, few, many or a size class.

CDR3 | DNA | V | D | J | size
CSVEDRNPANYGYTF | TGCAGCGTTGAGGACAGAAATCCGGCTAACTATGGCTACACCTTC | TRBV29-1 | - | TRBJ1-2 | once
CASSPPGQQETQYF | TGTGCCAGCAGCCCCCCGGGACAGCAAGAGACCCAGTACTTC | TRBV7-3 | TRBD1 | TRBJ2-5 | -
CASTHGDEKLFF | TGTGCCAGCACCCACGGGGATGAAAAACTGTTTTTT | TRBV12-3/TRBV12-4 | - | TRBJ1-4 | -
CASRGRGVNSPLHF | TGTGCCAGCAGAGGGAGGGGGGTTAATTCACCCCTCCACTTT | TRBV2 | - | TRBJ1-6 | -
CASSQGGTGLTEAFF | TGTGCCAGCAGCCAGGGAGGGACAGGGCTCACTGAAGCTTTCTTT | TRBV5-4 | TRBD1 | TRBJ1-1 | -
CASSYGKGADTQYF | TGCGCCAGCAGCTACGGAAAGGGAGCAGATACGCAGTATTTT | TRBV5-1 | - | TRBJ2-3 | -
CASSVPSGRAYNEQFF | TGTGCCAGCAGCGTACCTAGCGGGAGGGCCTACAATGAGCAGTTCTTC | TRBV7-9 | TRBD2 | TRBJ2-1 | -
CASIVIEGWAGELFF | TGTGCCAGCATAGTTATCGAAGGGTGGGCCGGGGAGCTGTTTTTT | TRBV6-5 | - | TRBJ2-2 | -
CAWSVLFGIRGTEAFF | TGTGCCTGGAGTGTACTTTTCGGCATAAGAGGGACTGAAGCTTTCTTT | TRBV30 | - | TRBJ1-1 | -
CASSQEKAGGKYSYEQYF | TGCGCCAGCAGCCAAGAGAAAGCGGGAGGGAAATACTCCTACGAGCAGTACTTC | TRBV4-1 | TRBD2 | TRBJ2-7 | -
CASSEGVTSTDTQYF | TGTGCCAGCAGTGAAGGAGTTACTAGCACAGATACGCAGTATTTT | TRBV2 | - | TRBJ2-3 | -
CASSRLGTSPSTDTQYF | TGTGCCAGCAGCCGTCTCGGGACTTCGCCTAGCACAGATACGCAGTATTTT | TRBV14 | - | TRBJ2-3 | -
CASSGTGSPEKLFF | TGTGCCAGCAGCGGAACCGGGTCTCCAGAAAAACTGTTTTTT | TRBV6-5 | - | TRBJ1-4 | -
CASSLQGLAYREQFF | TGTGCCAGCAGCCTCCAGGGACTAGCGTATCGTGAGCAGTTCTTC | TRBV7-8 | TRBD2 | TRBJ2-1 | once
CASSEGANQETQYF | TGTGCCAGCAGTGAGGGCGCAAACCAAGAGACCCAGTACTTC | TRBV2 | - | TRBJ2-5 | -
CATSETGSGEKLFF | TGTGCCACCAGCGAGACAGGATCCGGGGAAAAACTGTTTTTT | TRBV24-1 | - | TRBJ1-4 | -
CASSLADRVPYDGYTF | TGCGCCAGCAGCTTGGCGGACAGGGTCCCCTATGACGGCTACACCTTC | TRBV5-1 | TRBD1 | TRBJ1-2 | -
CASSRLSANVLTF | TGTGCCAGCAGTCGCCTCTCGGCCAACGTCCTGACTTTC | TRBV12-3/TRBV12-4 | - | TRBJ2-6 | -
CASSFEETASYNEQFF | TGTGCCAGCAGTTTTGAGGAGACAGCGTCGTACAATGAGCAGTTCTTC | TRBV27 | - | TRBJ2-1 | -
CASSLQMNTEAFF | TGTGCCAGCAGTTTACAGATGAACACTGAAGCTTTCTTT | TRBV7-9 | - | TRBJ1-1 | -
CASSPPSDTQYF | TGTGCCAGCAGTCCGCCGAGCGATACGCAGTATTTT | TRBV6-5 | - | TRBJ2-3 | -
CASSAGGREQFF | TGTGCCAGCAGTGCGGGGGGACGGGAGCAGTTCTTC | TRBV28 | TRBD2 | TRBJ2-1 | -
CASSLNSGRSYEQYF | TGTGCCAGCAGCTTAAATAGCGGGAGGTCCTACGAGCAGTACTTC | TRBV7-2 | TRBD2 | TRBJ2-7 | -
CASSSSSDLYNEQFF | TGTGCCAGCAGCAGCTCAAGCGACCTCTACAATGAGCAGTTCTTC | TRBV4-2 | - | TRBJ2-1 | -
CASSDGDRMNTEAFF | TGTGCCAGCAGCGACGGAGACAGGATGAACACTGAAGCTTTCTTT | TRBV3-1/TRBV3-2 | - | TRBJ1-1 | once
CASSLGHPSSYEQYF | TGTGCCAGCAGCTTAGGACACCCAAGCTCCTACGAGCAGTACTTC | TRBV7-8 | - | TRBJ2-7 | once
CASSLVGERTSRYEQYF | TGTGCCAGCAGCTTAGTGGGCGAAAGGACTAGTCGCTACGAGCAGTACTTC | TRBV7-8 | TRBD2 | TRBJ2-7 | -
CASSRTSGSDDTQYF | TGTGCCAGCAGCCGGACTAGCGGGAGCGACGATACGCAGTATTTT | TRBV7-2 | TRBD2 | TRBJ2-3 | -
CASSPTSIRARRFLNEQFF | TGTGCCAGCAGTCCGACCTCCATCAGGGCTAGGCGGTTCTTGAATGAGCAGTTCTTC | TRBV28 | - | TRBJ2-1 | -
CASSSLAGSGDTQYF | TGTGCCAGCAGCTCGCTAGCGGGGAGTGGTGATACGCAGTATTTT | TRBV7-8 | TRBD2 | TRBJ2-3 | -
CASSWATQQGFSGNTIYF | TGCGCCAGCAGCTGGGCTACACAACAGGGATTTTCTGGAAACACCATATATTTT | TRBV5-1 | - | TRBJ1-3 | -
CASSQDWRGTIYF | TGTGCCAGCAGCCAAGACTGGCGTGGGACCATATATTTT | TRBV14 | - | TRBJ1-3 | -
CASRGSGNAYEQYF | TGTGCCAGCAGGGGGAGCGGTAATGCCTACGAGCAGTACTTC | TRBV2 | - | TRBJ2-7 | -
CAISETYSNQPQHF | TGTGCCATCAGTGAAACTTATAGCAATCAGCCCCAGCATTTT | TRBV10-3 | - | TRBJ1-5 | -
CTSSQADPRLAGVPPHNEQFF | TGCACCAGCAGCCAAGCGGACCCTAGACTAGCGGGGGTCCCCCCACACAATGAGCAGTTCTTC | TRBV1 | - | TRBJ2-1 | -
CASSSLMDRAGNTIYF | TGTGCCAGCAGCTCCCTGATGGACAGGGCTGGAAACACCATATATTTT | TRBV11-2 | TRBD1 | TRBJ1-3 | -
CASSQGQRNEKLFF | TGCGCCAGCAGCCAAGGGCAGCGAAATGAAAAACTGTTTTTT | TRBV4-3 | - | TRBJ1-4 | few
CASSFRGYYEKLFF | TGTGCCAGCAGCTTTCGGGGCTATTATGAAAAACTGTTTTTT | TRBV7-9 | - | TRBJ1-4 | -
CASRASLGARGNYGYTF | TGTGCCAGCAGGGCCTCTCTCGGGGCGCGGGGTAACTATGGCTACACCTTC | TRBV7-8 | - | TRBJ1-2 | -
CASSPQGAQSEQFF | TGTGCCAGCTCACCCCAGGGGGCTCAGAGTGAGCAGTTCTTC | TRBV18 | TRBD1 | TRBJ2-1 | -
CATSRDKTEAFF | TGTGCCACCAGCAGAGATAAGACTGAAGCTTTCTTT | TRBV15 | - | TRBJ1-1 | -
CASSPSGGRLGEQFF | TGTGCCAGCAGCCCTAGCGGGGGTAGGTTAGGTGAGCAGTTCTTC | TRBV7-3 | TRBD2 | TRBJ2-1 | -
CASSLVAVVGGYEQYF | TGTGCCAGCAGCTTAGTCGCCGTAGTGGGAGGGTACGAGCAGTACTTC | TRBV7-9 | TRBD2 | TRBJ2-7 | -
CASSYGPSSYEQYF | TGTGCCAGCAGTTACGGGCCCAGCTCCTACGAGCAGTACTTC | TRBV6-2/TRBV6-3 | - | TRBJ2-7 | -
CASRGARSSGELFF | TGTGCCAGCAGGGGGGCTCGGTCTTCCGGGGAGCTGTTTTTT | TRBV6-5 | - | TRBJ2-2 | -
CATRGTNYGYTF | TGTGCGACCCGGGGAACTAACTATGGCTACACCTTC | TRBV3-1/TRBV3-2 | - | TRBJ1-2 | -
CASSVRTVSTIYF | TGTGCCAGCAGCGTACGGACAGTAAGCACCATATATTTT | TRBV14 | - | TRBJ1-3 | once
CASSQLNALSTGYTF | TGCGCCAGCAGCCAACTCAACGCCTTAAGCACAGGCTACACCTTC | TRBV4-1 | - | TRBJ1-2 | -
CASSRDGSSYEQYF | TGTGCCAGTAGTAGGGACGGTAGCTCCTACGAGCAGTACTTC | TRBV19 | - | TRBJ2-7 | -
CALSPVSSYNSPLHF | TGTGCCTTATCCCCAGTGAGCTCCTATAATTCACCCCTCCACTTT | TRBV6-5 | - | TRBJ1-6 | once
CASSFLASGAGGQFF | TGTGCCAGCAGCTTTTTGGCTTCCGGGGCCGGCGGGCAGTTCTTC | TRBV7-9 | - | TRBJ2-1 | -
CASSQTGDRHRWDEQYF | TGTGCCAGCAGCCAAACCGGGGACCGGCACAGGTGGGACGAGCAGTACTTC | TRBV14 | - | TRBJ2-7 | -